This T cell receptor (beta chain) was sequenced during a study of CD8 T cells in ankylosing spondylitis. As for this clonotype: Its antigen is still unknown.

As the method for making TCR beta libraries, quantitative 5'-RACE with molecular barcodes was used. TCRdb redid the calling of the 5' RACE reads with MiXCR, one entry per CDR3 protein. The sample holds over 600,000 distinct CDR3 sequences, 15% to 20% seen once. Points from the study as a whole: There was a TCR beta motif, made of several highly homologous variants, that appeared characteristic of ankylosing spondylitis blood. Reactive arthritis synovial fluid and blood were previously reported to contain some motif variants.

Material: blood, either unsorted or a sorted T cell fraction (not recorded which). This TCR derives from a male donor with ankylosing spondylitis.

CDR3 in amino acids: CATSATSEDIQYF. CDR3 DNA: TGTGCCACCAGTGCGACTAGCGAGGACATTCAGTACTTC. The chain joins TRBV24-1 to TRBJ2-4; 8 nucleotides match TRBD2. Germline V gene lookup returns CDR1 KGHDR and CDR2 SFDVKD. The CDR3 sequence is 13 residues long. V lost 5 bases, J lost 8 bases, and 4 bases stayed unmatched.